Listed below are T cell receptor beta chains from one sample, sequenced in a study of CD8 T cells in Susac syndrome. MiXCR was run by TCRdb on the immunoSEQ multiplex PCR reads, yielding one entry per CDR3 protein. This sample has about 130,000 distinct CDR3 sequences; over 90% occur once, and the top ten carry 0.25% to 0.35%. The sequenced sample consisted of CD8+ T cells from PBMCs. These receptors were obtained from a human donor with multiple sclerosis. The CDR3 runs from the conserved cysteine through the conserved F or W. Fields, in order: V gene, clone size, D gene, J gene, CDR3 DNA, CDR3 protein. The D gene is left open where the match is weak. Clone size appears in some rows only: once, few, many, or a class for an expanded clone.

>TRBV13|.|.|TRBJ1-4
TGTGCCAGCAGCTTGGGGTTCCGGGACACTAATGAAAAACTGTTTTTT
CASSLGFRDTNEKLFF
>TRBV4-1|.|.|TRBJ2-1
TGCGCCAGCAGCCACCGCGACAGGACGAATGAGCAGTTCTTC
CASSHRDRTNEQFF
>TRBV29-1|.|.|TRBJ2-1
TGCAGCGTTGGAAACAGTCCTCGTGATGAGCAGTTCTTC
CSVGNSPRDEQFF
>TRBV15|once|.|TRBJ2-5
TGTGCCGCAGGAGGAAAGACCCAGTACTTC
CAAGGKTQYF
>TRBV6-5|.|TRBD1|TRBJ2-7
TGTGCCAGCAGTTACTCGATTACTCAGGTTCGGACAGGACCCTCCTACGAGCAGTACTTC
CASSYSITQVRTGPSYEQYF
>TRBV30|once|.|TRBJ1-1
TGTGCCTGGAGTACAGGGCGGTTCACTGAAGCTTTCTTT
CAWSTGRFTEAFF
>TRBV7-3|.|.|TRBJ2-3
TGTGCCAGCAGCCCGACTAGTGGTAGCACAGATACGCAGTATTTT
CASSPTSGSTDTQYF
>TRBV5-1|.|TRBD1|TRBJ1-2
TGCGCCAGCAGCTGGAGACAGGGGGAAAACTATGGCTACACCTTC
CASSWRQGENYGYTF
>TRBV13|.|.|TRBJ1-2
TGTGCCACCGCGGGGGGAGTTCATGGCTACACCTTC
CATAGGVHGYTF
>TRBV7-2|few|TRBD2|TRBJ2-7
TGTGCCAGCAGCAAGACTAGCGGAAGCTCCTACGAGCAGTACTTC
CASSKTSGSSYEQYF
>TRBV7-9|.|TRBD1|TRBJ1-1
TGTGCCAGCAGCATAACACAGACAGGGCCCGAAGGGGCTTTCTTT
CASSITQTGPEGAFF
>TRBV4-1|.|TRBD1|TRBJ2-2
TGCGCCAGCAGCCAAGAGGGACAGGCGAGAGGGGAGCTGTTTTTT
CASSQEGQARGELFF
>TRBV5-1|.|TRBD2|TRBJ2-1
TGCGCCAGCAGCTTGGTCCCCACTAGCGGGAGGCCCAATGAGCAGTTCTTC
CASSLVPTSGRPNEQFF
>TRBV6-6|.|.|TRBJ1-1
TGTGCCAGCAGGGGCAGGGGCGTTGAAGCTTTCTTT
CASRGRGVEAFF
>TRBV7-3|.|TRBD1|TRBJ2-7
TGTGCCAGCAGCCCCGGGACAGGGGACGAGCAGTACTTC
CASSPGTGDEQYF